This TCR beta chain emerged from a study of blood T cell repertoires in COVID-19. Study at large: Whether acute or convalescent, the COVID-19 samples came from the United States, Italy and Spain. Sources were T cells, B-cell-depleted T cells, or PBMCs; the material itself was cDNA or gDNA.

As originally analysed: Scientists estimated how many nucleated cells there were by amplifying reference gene primers. Only in-frame clones appear in the TCRdb table, and some are missing; sequencing was by immunoSEQ multiplex PCR. Clone size and the V and J calls come from that table; the DNA yielded D and trimming. The data contain about 81,000 clones, 82% of them singletons. J lost 5 bases, V lost 6 bases, and 4 bases had no gene match. The CDR3 extends over 13 amino acids. Germline CDR1 reads LNHDA; CDR2 reads SQIVND (reference sequence). This clone showed up just a few times. This receptor was identified in a human donor in a cohort sampled during active COVID-19. Material for sequencing was peripheral blood. The J gene is TRBJ1-1, the V gene TRBV19, with 9 bases fitting TRBD1. The CDR3 sequence: CASRQGARTEAFF. Written as DNA, the CDR3 is TGTGCCAGTAGACAGGGGGCTCGGACTGAAGCTTTCTTT.